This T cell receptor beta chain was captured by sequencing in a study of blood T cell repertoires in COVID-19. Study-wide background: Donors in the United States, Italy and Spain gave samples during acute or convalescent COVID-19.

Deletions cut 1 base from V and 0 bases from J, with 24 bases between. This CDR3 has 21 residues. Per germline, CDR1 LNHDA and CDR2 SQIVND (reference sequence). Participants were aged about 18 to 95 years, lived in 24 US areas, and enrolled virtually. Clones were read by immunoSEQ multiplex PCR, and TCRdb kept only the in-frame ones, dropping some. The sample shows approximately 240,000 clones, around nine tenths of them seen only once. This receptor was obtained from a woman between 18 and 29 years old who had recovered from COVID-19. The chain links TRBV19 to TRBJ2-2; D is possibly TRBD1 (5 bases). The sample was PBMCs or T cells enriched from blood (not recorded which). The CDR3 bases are TGTGCCAGTAGTATAGGACTCTTTGGCAGGGTAAATCGGCCGAACACCGGGGAGCTGTTTTTT. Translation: CASSIGLFGRVNRPNTGELFF.